These 2 T cell receptor beta chains were sequenced from one sample in a study of blood T cells in healthy people across ages. A second roughly 6 to 11 cycle PCR used barcoded and J-beta primers. TCRdb recomputed calls from the 5' RACE reads with MiXCR, one row per CDR3 protein. The table shows hundreds of thousands of distinct CDR3 sequences, with about 50% occurring only once. Sequencing used blood. These TCRs come from a woman of 80 years or more in good health.

This clonotype has a handful of counts. This chain uses TRBV5-1 with TRBJ2-5, with D tentatively TRBD1 (5 bases). CDR1 and CDR2 (germline): SGHRS, YFSETQ. Deletions cut 3 bases from V and 4 bases from J, with 13 bases between. This CDR3 comprises 14 residues. The CDR3 protein is CASSYAGWRETQYF. CDR3 DNA sequence: TGCGCCAGCAGCTACGCAGGGTGGCGAGAGACCCAGTACTTC.

The sample holds many counts of this clonotype. This chain connects TRBV10-3 to TRBJ2-3; tentatively, D is TRBD2 (6 bases). CDR3 length equals 14 residues. Germline assignment: CDR1 ENHRY and CDR2 SYGVKD. V lost 3 bases, J lost 6 bases, and 13 bases lay in between. The CDR3 coding sequence is TGTGCCATCAGTGATTCGCGGGATGCCGATACGCAGTATTTT. It translates to CAISDSRDADTQYF.